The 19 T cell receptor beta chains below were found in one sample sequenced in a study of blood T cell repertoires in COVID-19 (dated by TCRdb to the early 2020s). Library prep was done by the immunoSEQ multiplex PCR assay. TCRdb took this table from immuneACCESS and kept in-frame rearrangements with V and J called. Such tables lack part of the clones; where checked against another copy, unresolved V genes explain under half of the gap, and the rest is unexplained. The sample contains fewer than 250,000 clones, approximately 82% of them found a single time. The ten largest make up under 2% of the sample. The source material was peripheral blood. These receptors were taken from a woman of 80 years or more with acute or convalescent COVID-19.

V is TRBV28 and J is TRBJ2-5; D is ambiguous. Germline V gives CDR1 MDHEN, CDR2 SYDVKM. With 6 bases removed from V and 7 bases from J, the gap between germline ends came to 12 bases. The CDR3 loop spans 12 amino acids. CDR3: CASSNYIGTQYF. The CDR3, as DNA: TGTGCCAGCAGCAACTACATCGGGACCCAGTACTTC.

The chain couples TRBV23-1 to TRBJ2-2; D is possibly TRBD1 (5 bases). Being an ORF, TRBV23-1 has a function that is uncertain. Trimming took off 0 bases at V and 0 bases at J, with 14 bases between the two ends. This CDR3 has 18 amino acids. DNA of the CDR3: TGCGCCAGCAGTCAATCCCAAAAGGGGCGGCCGAACACCGGGGAGCTGTTTTTT. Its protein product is CASSQSQKGRPNTGELFF.

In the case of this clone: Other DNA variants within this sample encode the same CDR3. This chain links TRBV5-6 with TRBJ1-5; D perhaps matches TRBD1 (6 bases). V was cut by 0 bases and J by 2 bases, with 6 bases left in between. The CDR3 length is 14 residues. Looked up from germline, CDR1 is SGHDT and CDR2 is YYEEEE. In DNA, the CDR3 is TGTGCCAGCAGCTTGGACAGGGGCAATCAGCCCCAGCATTTT. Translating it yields CASSLDRGNQPQHF.

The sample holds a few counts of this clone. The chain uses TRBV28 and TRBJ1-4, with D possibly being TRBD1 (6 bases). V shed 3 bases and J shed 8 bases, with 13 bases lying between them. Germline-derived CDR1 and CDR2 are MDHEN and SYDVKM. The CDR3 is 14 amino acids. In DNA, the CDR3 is TGTGCCAGCAGTTTTTTACAGGGTAACGAAAAACTGTTTTTT. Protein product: CASSFLQGNEKLFF. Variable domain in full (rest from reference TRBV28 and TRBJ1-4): DVKVTQSSRYLVKRTGEKVFLECVQDMDHENMFWYRQDPGLGLRLIYFSYDVKMKEKGDIPEGYSVSREKKERFSLILESASTNQTSMYLCASSFLQGNEKLFFGSGTQLSVL.

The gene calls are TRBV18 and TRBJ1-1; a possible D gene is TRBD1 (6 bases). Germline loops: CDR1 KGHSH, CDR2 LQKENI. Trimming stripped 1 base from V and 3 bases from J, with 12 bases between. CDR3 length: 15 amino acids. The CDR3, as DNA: TGTGCCAGCTCACCACAAAACAGGGAATACACTGAAGCTTTCTTT. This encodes CASSPQNREYTEAFF.

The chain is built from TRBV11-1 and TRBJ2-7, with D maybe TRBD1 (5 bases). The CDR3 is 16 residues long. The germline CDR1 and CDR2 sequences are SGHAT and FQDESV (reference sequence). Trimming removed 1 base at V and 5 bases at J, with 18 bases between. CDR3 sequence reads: CASSLVRAGQKDEQYF. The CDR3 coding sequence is TGTGCCAGCAGCTTAGTTCGCGCAGGGCAGAAGGACGAGCAGTACTTC.

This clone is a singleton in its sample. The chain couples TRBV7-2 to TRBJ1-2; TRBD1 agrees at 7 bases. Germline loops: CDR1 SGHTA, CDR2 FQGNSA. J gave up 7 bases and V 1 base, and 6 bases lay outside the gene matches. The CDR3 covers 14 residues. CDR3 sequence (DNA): TGTGCCAGCAGCTTAGGGGCAGGGGGTGTTGGCTACACCTTC. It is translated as CASSLGAGGVGYTF.

DNA for the CDR3: TGTGCCAGCAGCTTAGGCTGGGGGCAGTTTCAAGAGACCCAGTACTTC. This translates into CASSLGWGQFQETQYF. The V and J genes are TRBV7-2 and TRBJ2-5; perhaps TRBD1 as D (6 bases). The CDR3 is 16 amino acids. V lost 1 base to trimming and J lost 2 bases, with 14 bases between them. Looked up from germline, CDR1 is SGHTA and CDR2 is FQGNSA.

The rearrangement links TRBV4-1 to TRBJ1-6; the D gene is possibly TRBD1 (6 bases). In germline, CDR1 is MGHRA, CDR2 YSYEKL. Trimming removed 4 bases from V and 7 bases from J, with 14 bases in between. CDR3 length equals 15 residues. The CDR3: CASSRLGQGNSPLHF. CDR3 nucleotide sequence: TGCGCCAGCAGCCGCCTCGGCCAGGGGAATTCACCCCTCCACTTT.

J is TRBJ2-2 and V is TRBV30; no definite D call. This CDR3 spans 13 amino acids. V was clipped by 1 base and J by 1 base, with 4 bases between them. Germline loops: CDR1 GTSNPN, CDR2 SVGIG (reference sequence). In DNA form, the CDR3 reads TGTGCCTGGAGTGCCGGGAACACCGGGGAGCTGTTTTTT. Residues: CAWSAGNTGELFF. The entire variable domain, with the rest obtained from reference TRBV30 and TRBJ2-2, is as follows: SQTIHQWPATLVQPVGSPLSLECTVEGTSNPNLYWYRQAAGRGLQLLFYSVGIGQISSEVPQNLSASRPQDRQFILSSKKLLLSDSGFYLCAWSAGNTGELFFGEGSRLTVL.

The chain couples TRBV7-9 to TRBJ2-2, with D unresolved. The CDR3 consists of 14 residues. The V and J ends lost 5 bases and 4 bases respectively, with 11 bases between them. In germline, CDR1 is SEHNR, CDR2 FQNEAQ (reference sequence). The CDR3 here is CASSQKQTTGELFF. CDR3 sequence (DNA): TGTGCCAGCAGCCAGAAACAAACCACCGGGGAGCTGTTTTTT.

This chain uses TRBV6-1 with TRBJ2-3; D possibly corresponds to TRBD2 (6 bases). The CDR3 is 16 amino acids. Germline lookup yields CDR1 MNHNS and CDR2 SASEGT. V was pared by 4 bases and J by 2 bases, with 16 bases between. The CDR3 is CASSATRRGDTDTQYF. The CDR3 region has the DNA TGTGCCAGCAGTGCGACTAGACGGGGCGACACAGATACGCAGTATTTT.

CDR3 DNA: TGTGCCAGCTCCTCGCAGGGGGCGGGAGGCAATCAGCCCCAGCATTTT. It encodes CASSSQGAGGNQPQHF. The rearrangement uses TRBV18 and TRBJ1-5, with 8 bases fitting TRBD1. The V gene end was trimmed by 6 bases and the J gene end by 2 bases; junction bases not matched to a gene: 9. This CDR3 is 16 amino acids long. The V gene's germline CDR1 is KGHSH and CDR2 LQKENI.

In nucleotides, the CDR3 is TGTGCCAGCAGTCTACTTCCAGGGGCCCTCTACAATTCACCCCTCCACTTT. This encodes CASSLLPGALYNSPLHF. The rearrangement links TRBV28 to TRBJ1-6, with D perhaps TRBD1 (6 bases). The CDR3 length is 17 residues. Germline V gene lookup returns CDR1 MDHEN and CDR2 SYDVKM. The V end lost 5 bases, the J end lost 7 bases, and 21 bases lay between the germline ends.

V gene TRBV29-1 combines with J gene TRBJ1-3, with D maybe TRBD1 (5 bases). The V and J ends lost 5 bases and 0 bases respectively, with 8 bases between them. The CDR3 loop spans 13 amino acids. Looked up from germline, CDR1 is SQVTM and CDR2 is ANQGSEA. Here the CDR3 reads CSVRTSSGNTIYF. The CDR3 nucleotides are TGCAGCGTTCGGACATCCTCTGGAAACACCATATATTTT.

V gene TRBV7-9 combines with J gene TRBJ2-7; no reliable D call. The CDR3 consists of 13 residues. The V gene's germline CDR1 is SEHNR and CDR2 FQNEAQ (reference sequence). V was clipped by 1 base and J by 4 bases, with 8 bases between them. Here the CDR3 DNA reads TGTGCCAGCAGCTTAGGTCAGATATACGAGCAGTACTTC. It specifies CASSLGQIYEQYF.

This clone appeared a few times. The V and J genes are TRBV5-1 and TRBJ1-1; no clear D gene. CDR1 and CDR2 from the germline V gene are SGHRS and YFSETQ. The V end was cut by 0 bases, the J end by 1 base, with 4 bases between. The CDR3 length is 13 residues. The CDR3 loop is CASSLGANTEAFF. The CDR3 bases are TGCGCCAGCAGCTTGGGCGCGAACACTGAAGCTTTCTTT.

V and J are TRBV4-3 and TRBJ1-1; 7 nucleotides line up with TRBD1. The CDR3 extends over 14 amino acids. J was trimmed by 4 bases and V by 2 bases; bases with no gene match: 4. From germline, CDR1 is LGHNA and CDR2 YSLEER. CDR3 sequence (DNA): TGCGCCAGCAGCCAAAGGGGGCTCAGCACTGAAGCTTTCTTT. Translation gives CASSQRGLSTEAFF.

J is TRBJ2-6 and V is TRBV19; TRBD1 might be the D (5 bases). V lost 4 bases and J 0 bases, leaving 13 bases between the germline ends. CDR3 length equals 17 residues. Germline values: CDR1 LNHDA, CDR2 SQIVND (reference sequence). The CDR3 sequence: CASSTWGPSSGANVLTF. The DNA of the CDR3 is TGTGCCAGTAGTACCTGGGGCCCGTCCTCTGGGGCCAACGTCCTGACTTTC.